This T cell receptor (beta chain) was documented in a study of cytomegalovirus exposure and HLA in healthy donors. Notes on the study in general: A missense variant in DCLRE1C was later tied to TCR beta V- and J-gene trimming. A reported reduction in N-insertions relative to the approximately 670-donor mean was seen in an Asian-associated ancestry cluster in a later analysis.

Vbeta (60) and Jbeta (13) primers were used in the PCR. TCRdb's copy holds only in-frame clones and misses some; the assay was immunoSEQ multiplex PCR. The table lists approximately 260,000 clones, roughly 81% of them singletons. The junction had 6 bases not matched to a gene; V was cut back by 6 bases and J by 7 bases. CDR1 is SEHNR and CDR2 is FQNEAQ in the germline V gene (reference sequence). The length of the CDR3 is 13 residues. A remark on this clone: What it recognizes is unknown.

This clonotype was obtained from a woman aged 40 to 50 in good health and CMV-seropositive. The chain has TRBV7-9 and TRBJ2-1, with TRBD1 identical over 7 bases. Specimen: PBMCs. The CDR3 DNA reads TGTGCCAGCAGGGACAGGTTAAGAAATGAGCAGTTCTTC. Its translation: CASRDRLRNEQFF.